A single sample is the source of the 13 T cell receptor beta chains below, sequenced in a study of T cell responses to AZD1222 COVID-19 vaccine. Only in-frame clones appear in the TCRdb table, and some are missing; sequencing was by immunoSEQ multiplex PCR. Counted here are some 130,000 clones, more than 85% occurring once; the ten biggest clones make up more than 2.5%. Sequenced material: peripheral blood, taken on day 0 of AZD1222 vaccination. Receptor source: an adult in good health.

This clone was observed a single time. This chain uses TRBV6-2 or TRBV6-3 with TRBJ1-5; possible D gene TRBD1, 5 bases. V lost 2 bases and J 7 bases, leaving 12 bases between the germline ends. Germline CDR1 and CDR2: MNHEY and SVGEGT. The CDR3 runs 14 residues. The CDR3 here is CASSYLGGVQPQHF. The CDR3 coding sequence is TGTGCCAGCAGTTACCTGGGGGGAGTACAGCCCCAGCATTTT.

In its sample, this clone was seen once. The rearrangement joins TRBV7-2 to TRBJ1-1; D is unclear. Trimming stripped 3 bases from V and 0 bases from J, with 8 bases between. From germline, CDR1 is SGHTA and CDR2 FQGNSA. There are 14 residues in the CDR3. CDR3 in amino acids: CASSLDSMNTEAFF. The CDR3 bases are TGTGCCAGCAGCTTGGACTCGATGAACACTGAAGCTTTCTTT.

The chain joins TRBV19 to TRBJ1-6; tentatively, D is TRBD1 (5 bases). The germline gives CDR1 LNHDA, CDR2 SQIVND (reference sequence). Trimming shortened V by 1 base and J by 6 bases, and 10 bases separated the two germline ends. The CDR3 consists of 15 residues. CDR3 nucleotides: TGTGCCAGTAGTATAGCGGCGGGGACTAATTCACCCCTCCACTTT. It specifies CASSIAAGTNSPLHF. Full variable domain (missing parts from reference TRBV19 and TRBJ1-6): DGGITQSPKYLFRKEGQNVTLSCEQNLNHDAMYWYRQDPGQGLRLIYYSQIVNDFQKGDIAEGYSVSREKKESFPLTVTSAQKNPTAFYLCASSIAAGTNSPLHFGNGTRLTVT.

The chain couples TRBV29-1 to TRBJ2-7; D is perhaps TRBD1 or TRBD2 (5 bases each). Germline-derived CDR1 and CDR2 are SQVTM and ANQGSEA. The V gene lost 5 bases and the J gene lost 6 bases, with 14 bases spanning the gap. The CDR3 covers 12 residues. This chain's CDR3 is CSVWDRSSEQYF. For the CDR3, the DNA is TGCAGCGTTTGGGACCGGTCGAGCGAGCAGTACTTC.

The chain recombines TRBV10-3 with TRBJ2-7; TRBD1 matches 9 bases. Germline assignment: CDR1 ENHRY and CDR2 SYGVKD. The CDR3 consists of 15 residues. V trimming: 2 bases; J trimming: 3 bases; junction bases outside the gene matches: 5. The CDR3 spells CAISEGGGQGYEQYF. The CDR3 DNA sequence: TGTGCCATCAGTGAGGGGGGGGGACAGGGCTACGAGCAGTACTTC.

The chain employs TRBV6-5 and TRBJ1-6, with 11 bases that match TRBD1. This CDR3 comprises 14 residues. Germline CDR1 MNHEY, CDR2 SVGAGI. Trimming cost V 8 bases and J 11 bases; bases outside gene matches: 8. CDR3 nucleotide sequence: TGTGCCAGCTCTTCGGACAGGGGGCTTGCACCCCTCCACTTT. Its protein is CASSSDRGLAPLHF.

The rearrangement uses TRBV7-2 and TRBJ1-2; no definite D call. CDR3 length: 10 residues. The V gene's germline CDR1 is SGHTA and CDR2 FQGNSA. V dropped 8 bases and J dropped 5 bases, with 6 bases sitting between them. The CDR3 sequence is CASGRYGYTF. The CDR3 DNA reads TGTGCCAGCGGAAGATATGGCTACACCTTC.

In nucleotides, the CDR3 is TGTGCCAGCAGTGAAAGTGGCAGGGGGACCAATGAGCAGTTCTTC. It yields the protein CASSESGRGTNEQFF. This chain joins TRBV2 and TRBJ2-1, with 7 bases lining up with TRBD1. After removal of 2 bases from V and 6 bases from J, the junction contained 7 bases not matched to a gene. The CDR3 sequence is 15 residues long. Germline V CDR1 and CDR2: SNHLY, FYNNEI.

The rearrangement joins TRBV30 to TRBJ1-1; D not resolved. Germline-derived CDR1 and CDR2 are GTSNPN and SVGIG (reference sequence). The CDR3 sequence is 11 residues long. Trimming left V 5 bases short and J 6 bases short, with 10 bases between. Here the CDR3 DNA reads TGTGCCTGGGACGTTGGGGCTGAAGCTTTCTTT. Translated, it gives CAWDVGAEAFF.

The V call is TRBV6-5, the J call TRBJ1-2; D remains unclear. CDR1 and CDR2 (germline): MNHEY, SVGAGI. V lost 0 bases and J lost 2, with 13 bases in between. The CDR3 runs to 16 residues. The CDR3 bases are TGTGCCAGCAGTTACTCTTACAGTTCCTCCAACTATGGCTACACCTTC. As protein: CASSYSYSSSNYGYTF.

V usage is TRBV30 and J usage is TRBJ2-7; maybe TRBD1 (6 bases). Looked up from germline, CDR1 is GTSNPN and CDR2 is SVGIG (reference sequence). V was clipped by 8 bases and J by 2 bases, with 13 bases between them. The CDR3 consists of 12 residues. CDR3 bases: TGTGCCCGGAAGGACAGAGCCTACGAGCAGTACTTC. Encoded protein: CARKDRAYEQYF.

This clone has just one count. Mismatch with germline at one junction end may stem from a read error. The chain is built from TRBV28 and TRBJ1-2; D remains ambiguous. Looked up from germline, CDR1 is MDHEN and CDR2 is SYDVKM. The CDR3 runs 12 residues. The CDR3 reads CASSTNNHGYTF. CDR3 nucleotides: TGTGCCAGCAGTACAAATAACCATGGCTACACCTTC.

In this sample, this clone turned up a few times. The rearrangement uses TRBV7-9 and TRBJ2-2; 16 positions match TRBD2. Germline CDR1 is SEHNR and CDR2 is FQNEAQ (reference sequence). The CDR3 covers 20 residues. Trimming took 5 bases from V and 4 from J; bases not matched to a gene: 13. The CDR3 coding sequence is TGTGCCAGCAGCATCCCCGGGACTAGCGGGAGGGCCTGGGGCACCGGGGAGCTGTTTTTT. Encoded protein: CASSIPGTSGRAWGTGELFF.